One and the same sample provided the 17 T cell receptor beta chains below, sequenced in a study of T-cell reconstitution after alpha-beta-depleted transplantation in children. Researchers prepared the TCRbeta library using unique molecular identifiers, the study reports. TCRdb re-analysed the PCR reads in MiXCR, keeping a single row per CDR3 protein. The sample gives 250,000 to 300,000 distinct CDR3 sequences, around 10% of which show up once; roughly a quarter is in the top ten. Source: peripheral blood, taken 180 days after TCRalphabeta/CD19-depleted stem cell transplant. The receptors were gathered from a male patient under 10 years old who had a stem cell transplant for chronic granulomatous disease, so the T cells may come from the graft donor.

This clonotype was picked up many times. The chain joins TRBV28 to TRBJ1-1; D gene ambiguous. Germline V gives CDR1 MDHEN, CDR2 SYDVKM. Trimming cost V 3 bases and J 1 base, with 12 bases left between them. This CDR3 region has 15 residues. The CDR3 protein is CASSLTDLWNTEAFF. The CDR3 DNA follows: TGTGCCAGCAGTTTGACCGACCTGTGGAACACTGAAGCTTTCTTT.

Comment on this clonotype: This may be a read error: a much more frequent sequence differs by one nucleotide. The rearrangement links TRBV29-1 to TRBJ2-7, with TRBD1 as a possible D gene (7 bases). The CDR3 is made up of 15 amino acids. Germline V gene data show CDR1 as SQVTM and CDR2 as ANQGSEA. Trimming cost V 2 bases and J 5 bases, with 19 bases left between them. The CDR3 region has the DNA TGCAGCGTTGAAAAGCTCGGGCAGGGGGGCGACGAGCAGTACTTC. Amino acid sequence: CSVEKLGQGGDEQYF.

The CDR3 DNA reads TGTGCCATCAGCCTCGACAGGGTTTTGGACGAGCAGTACTTC. Translation: CAISLDRVLDEQYF. This chain links TRBV10-3 with TRBJ2-7; 7 nucleotides align to TRBD1. Germline V gene sequence: CDR1 ENHRY, CDR2 SYGVKD. This CDR3 contains 14 residues. V lost 6 bases to trimming and J lost 5 bases; unmatched junction nucleotides: 10.

V is TRBV30 and J is TRBJ2-3; TRBD2 aligns across 12 bases. The CDR3 length is 17 residues. V lost 3 bases, J lost 0 bases, and 7 bases stayed unmatched. Germline V gene data show CDR1 as GTSNPN and CDR2 as SVGIG (reference sequence). CDR3 region: CAWRRLAGDISTDTQYF. The CDR3 bases are TGTGCCTGGAGACGACTAGCGGGAGACATAAGCACAGATACGCAGTATTTT.

This clonotype was seen many times. The genes are TRBV12-3 or TRBV12-4 and TRBJ1-5; the D gene is possibly TRBD1 (5 bases). The V and J ends lost 2 bases and 2 bases respectively, with 13 bases between them. This CDR3 region has 16 residues. The CDR3 DNA follows: TGTGCCAGCAGTTTATGGGGTGGGGGTGGCAATCAGCCCCAGCATTTT. This translates into CASSLWGGGGNQPQHF.

This clonotype came up many times. The chain combines TRBV12-3 or TRBV12-4 with TRBJ2-7; D is perhaps TRBD1 (5 bases). The V end was cut by 6 bases, the J end by 1 base, with 10 bases between. The CDR3 spans 13 residues. In nucleotides, the CDR3 is TGTGCCAGCAGCTCAACAGGTTCCTACGAGCAGTACTTC. Its translation: CASSSTGSYEQYF.

V is TRBV19 and J is TRBJ1-4; D is undetermined. CDR1 and CDR2 from the germline V gene are LNHDA and SQIVND (reference sequence). Trimming took off 7 bases at V and 0 bases at J, with 9 bases between the two ends. This CDR3 comprises 14 residues. In DNA form, the CDR3 reads TGTGCCAGTACCCGCGACGCAACTAATGAAAAACTGTTTTTT. This sequence encodes CASTRDATNEKLFF.

This clonotype was recorded many times. The genes are TRBV7-2 and TRBJ2-3; possible D gene TRBD1, 6 bases. V was pared by 1 base and J by 3 bases, with 11 bases between. Germline CDR1 is SGHTA and CDR2 is FQGNSA. The CDR3 extends over 15 amino acids. The CDR3 sequence: CASSLGGPLTDTQYF. The CDR3 DNA is TGTGCCAGCAGCTTAGGGGGGCCCTTAACAGATACGCAGTATTTT.

This clonotype was recorded once. The chain is built from TRBV27 and TRBJ2-3; 12 bases agree with TRBD2. CDR3 length equals 18 residues. Germline values: CDR1 MNHEY, CDR2 SMNVEV (reference sequence). Trimming cost V 5 bases and J 14 bases; bases outside gene matches: 23. DNA of the CDR3: TGTGCCAGCAGTCGCACCTCGGTGCTAGCGGGAGGGCCGAGATCGCGGTATTTT. Translating it yields CASSRTSVLAGGPRSRYF.

This clonotype turned up a few times. V gene TRBV11-2 combines with J gene TRBJ2-2; TRBD1 matches at 8 bases. V lost 2 bases, J lost 4 bases, and 9 bases stayed unmatched. Germline V CDR1 and CDR2: SGHAT, FQNNGV. The CDR3 totals 17 residues. CDR3 residues: CASSLILGTGPTGELFF. Written as DNA, the CDR3 is TGTGCCAGCAGCTTAATACTCGGGACAGGTCCCACCGGGGAGCTGTTTTTT. The variable domain in full, with the rest retrieved from reference TRBV11-2 and TRBJ2-2, is EAGVAQSPRYKIIEKRQSVAFWCNPISGHATLYWYQQILGQGPKLLIQFQNNGVVDDSQLPKDRFSAERLKGVDSTLKIQPAKLEDSAVYLCASSLILGTGPTGELFFGEGSRLTVL.

This clonotype was observed many times. This chain uses TRBV29-1 with TRBJ2-5; 9 bases align to TRBD2. The CDR3 is made up of 14 amino acids. The ends lost 6 bases at V and 1 base at J; junction bases unmatched: 6. From germline, CDR1 is SQVTM and CDR2 ANQGSEA. The CDR3, as DNA: TGCAGCGTCCTAGCGGGATGGGGCCAAGAGACCCAGTACTTC. Its translation: CSVLAGWGQETQYF.

The chain recombines TRBV5-4 with TRBJ2-3; 8 nucleotides line up with TRBD2. J lost 0 bases, V lost 8 bases, and 2 bases had no gene match. The CDR3 has 13 residues. Germline V gene data show CDR1 as SGHNT and CDR2 as YYREEE (reference sequence). The CDR3 region has the DNA TGTGCCAGTGCGGGGGGCAGCACAGATACGCAGTATTTT. It is translated as CASAGGSTDTQYF.

This clonotype was seen many times. V gene TRBV20-1 combines with J gene TRBJ2-7; 11 nucleotides agree with TRBD1. This CDR3 is built from 15 residues. Unmatched junction bases numbered 7, after V lost 3 bases and J lost 3 bases. The germline V gene encodes CDR1 DFQATT and CDR2 SNEGSKA (reference sequence). DNA for the CDR3: TGCAGTGCTAGGGGGCGGACAGGGGGCTTCTACGAGCAGTACTTC. This translates into CSARGRTGGFYEQYF.

This clonotype came up many times. This rearrangement joins TRBV13 to TRBJ2-7, with D hard to call. V lost 5 bases to trimming and J lost 0 bases, with 5 bases between them. The germline gives CDR1 PRHDT, CDR2 FYEKMQ (reference sequence). CDR3 length equals 12 residues. DNA for the CDR3: TGTGCCAGCAGCAATAGCTCCTACGAGCAGTACTTC. Its protein product is CASSNSSYEQYF.

This clonotype was detected many times. This chain connects TRBV5-1 to TRBJ2-7; D possibly uses TRBD1 or TRBD2 (5 bases each). The V end was cut by 0 bases, the J end by 4 bases, with 11 bases between. Germline CDR1 SGHRS, CDR2 YFSETQ. The CDR3 totals 14 residues. CDR3 bases: TGCGCCAGCAGCTTGGAGCAGGGAGTGTACGAGCAGTACTTC. This encodes CASSLEQGVYEQYF.

On this clonotype itself: This may arise from a read error, as a much more abundant clone is one base away. The genes are TRBV20-1 and TRBJ2-1; the D gene is possibly TRBD2 (6 bases). The CDR3 covers 14 residues. The germline CDR1 and CDR2 sequences are DFQATT and SNEGSKA (reference sequence). The CDR3 nucleotides read TGCAGTCCTAGAGATCCGAGACTAGGGAATGAGCAGTTCTTC. It encodes CSPRDPRLGNEQFF.

V is TRBV28 and J is TRBJ2-2; D uncertain. The V and J ends lost 3 bases and 5 bases respectively, with 13 bases between them. Germline values: CDR1 MDHEN, CDR2 SYDVKM. This CDR3 has 15 amino acids. As DNA, the CDR3 is TGTGCCAGCAGTTTCTCACCTCCTAAAACCGGGGAGCTGTTTTTT. Protein sequence: CASSFSPPKTGELFF.